This T cell receptor beta chain derives from a study of CD8+CD57+ T cells in acquired aplastic anemia. Study information: The sorted CD4+ and CD8+ cells yielded an average approximately 3.3 ug of DNA.

Genomic DNA, serving as template, underwent TCR beta VDJ and CDR3 profiling. Via MiXCR, TCRdb re-called the reads, giving one row per CDR3 protein. The sample lists more than 150,000 distinct CDR3 sequences; less than 55% were seen once. The CDR3 extends over 14 amino acids. With V trimmed by 6 bases and J by 5 bases, 7 bases remained unmatched. From germline, CDR1 is SNHLY and CDR2 FYNNEI. The chain uses TRBV2 and TRBJ2-5, with TRBD2 matching over 9 bases. The sequence was obtained from a human donor in good health. The material sequenced was sorted CD4+, CD8+, or CD8+CD57+ T cells (not recorded which) from PBMCs. The chain's CDR3 is CASSANSGSETQYF. The CDR3 nucleotides are TGTGCCAGCAGCGCCAATAGCGGGAGTGAGACCCAGTACTTC.